A selection of T cell receptor beta chains follows, all from one sample in a study of cytomegalovirus exposure and HLA in healthy donors. Measured with immunoSEQ multiplex PCR; TCRdb has only the in-frame clones, and not every one. The top ten clones hold 1.5% of a sample with 180,000 or so clones, roughly 84% of them seen once. The sample taken for sequencing was PBMCs. These receptor sequences come from a male donor in good health and CMV-seronegative. CDR3s include the opening cysteine and the closing phenylalanine or tryptophan. A D gene is named only where the DNA matches it firmly. The listing skips clone size in some rows; elsewhere it reads once, few, many or a size class.

D gene: TRBD2
J gene: TRBJ2-4
clone size: .
V gene: TRBV10-3
CDR3 DNA: TGTGCCATCAGTGAACTAGCGGGAGGTCGAGTAGCCAAAAACATTCAGTACTTC
CDR3 protein: CAISELAGGRVAKNIQYF

D gene: TRBD2
J gene: TRBJ2-7
clone size: .
V gene: TRBV30
CDR3 DNA: TGTGCCTGGAGTGCTTTAGCGGGGCCCTACGAGCAGTACTTC
CDR3 protein: CAWSALAGPYEQYF

D gene: .
J gene: TRBJ1-6
clone size: .
V gene: TRBV18
CDR3 DNA: TGTGCCAGCTCACCAGGGGGGGTTTCACCCCTCCACTTT
CDR3 protein: CASSPGGVSPLHF

D gene: .
J gene: TRBJ2-7
clone size: .
V gene: TRBV28
CDR3 DNA: TGTGCCAGCAGTTTCCCCGGGACCTACGAGCAGTACTTC
CDR3 protein: CASSFPGTYEQYF

D gene: .
J gene: TRBJ2-7
clone size: .
V gene: TRBV10-1
CDR3 DNA: TGCGCCAGCAGTGATGGGCAGGGCCCTCTTGGCGAGCAGTACTTC
CDR3 protein: CASSDGQGPLGEQYF

D gene: TRBD1
J gene: TRBJ1-2
clone size: few
V gene: TRBV30
CDR3 DNA: TGTGCCTGGGCACCGGGACAGGCATATGGCTACACCTTC
CDR3 protein: CAWAPGQAYGYTF

D gene: .
J gene: TRBJ1-2
clone size: .
V gene: TRBV27
CDR3 DNA: TGTGCCAGCAGTCCGGACAGATCCGGCTATGGCTACACCTTC
CDR3 protein: CASSPDRSGYGYTF

D gene: .
J gene: TRBJ1-5
clone size: .
V gene: TRBV6-1
CDR3 DNA: TGTGCCAGCAAGTACGGGATTAGCAATCAGCCCCAGCATTTT
CDR3 protein: CASKYGISNQPQHF

D gene: .
J gene: TRBJ2-3
clone size: .
V gene: TRBV19
CDR3 DNA: TGTGCCAGTAGTTGGCGGGCCCGGGTCTTGGGTACGCAGTATTTT
CDR3 protein: CASSWRARVLGTQYF

D gene: .
J gene: TRBJ2-3
clone size: .
V gene: TRBV10-2
CDR3 DNA: TGCGCCAGCAGTGAGCGCGGAACAGGGCCCACGCAGTATTTT
CDR3 protein: CASSERGTGPTQYF

D gene: TRBD1
J gene: TRBJ1-5
clone size: .
V gene: TRBV6-1
CDR3 DNA: TGTGCCAGCAGTGGACACAGGGGGCCTAGCAATCAGCCCCAGCATTTT
CDR3 protein: CASSGHRGPSNQPQHF

D gene: .
J gene: TRBJ1-4
clone size: .
V gene: TRBV6-1
CDR3 DNA: TGTGCCAGCAGTGAAGCTGGCACAGGGCGTGAAAAACTGTTTTTT
CDR3 protein: CASSEAGTGREKLFF

D gene: .
J gene: TRBJ2-5
clone size: .
V gene: TRBV2
CDR3 DNA: TGTGCCAGCACGGGGGGCAGGGAAGAGACCCAGTACTTC
CDR3 protein: CASTGGREETQYF

D gene: TRBD1
J gene: TRBJ2-1
clone size: .
V gene: TRBV9
CDR3 DNA: TGTGCCAGCAGCCTAGGGGGCGATGAGCAGTTCTTC
CDR3 protein: CASSLGGDEQFF

D gene: .
J gene: TRBJ1-3
clone size: few
V gene: TRBV4-3
CDR3 DNA: TGCGCCAGCAGCCAAGATCTAGCGGCTACTGGAAACACCATATATTTT
CDR3 protein: CASSQDLAATGNTIYF

D gene: .
J gene: TRBJ1-2
clone size: .
V gene: TRBV6-5
CDR3 DNA: TGTGCCAGCTCGAACAGGGCTCCGAACTATGGCTACACCTTC
CDR3 protein: CASSNRAPNYGYTF

D gene: TRBD1
J gene: TRBJ2-7
clone size: .
V gene: TRBV28
CDR3 DNA: TGTGCCAGCATCACAGGACAGGGGGCGGTCTACTTC
CDR3 protein: CASITGQGAVYF

D gene: .
J gene: TRBJ2-5
clone size: .
V gene: TRBV29-1
CDR3 DNA: TGCAGCGCCCCCTCCGGTGGAGAGACCCAGTACTTC
CDR3 protein: CSAPSGGETQYF

D gene: .
J gene: TRBJ2-5
clone size: .
V gene: TRBV10-3
CDR3 DNA: TGTGCCATCAGCAGAGGAGCCAAAGAGACCCAGTACTTC
CDR3 protein: CAISRGAKETQYF

D gene: .
J gene: TRBJ1-1
clone size: few
V gene: TRBV9
CDR3 DNA: TGTGCCAGCAGCGTATCTGACACTGAAGCTTTCTTT
CDR3 protein: CASSVSDTEAFF

D gene: TRBD2
J gene: TRBJ2-1
clone size: once
V gene: TRBV7-9
CDR3 DNA: TGTGCCAGCAGTTCATTACCGGGACTAGCGGGCTCCTACAATGAGCAGTTCTTC
CDR3 protein: CASSSLPGLAGSYNEQFF

D gene: .
J gene: TRBJ2-6
clone size: .
V gene: TRBV6-5
CDR3 DNA: TGTGCCAGCAGTTACTCGGCTTTCCCTCTTGGCGTCCTGACTTTC
CDR3 protein: CASSYSAFPLGVLTF

D gene: .
J gene: TRBJ1-2
clone size: .
V gene: TRBV19
CDR3 DNA: TGTGCCAGTAGTATAGACTCATCTGGAGGGACCGCCTTC
CDR3 protein: CASSIDSSGGTAF

D gene: TRBD1
J gene: TRBJ2-7
clone size: .
V gene: TRBV25-1
CDR3 DNA: TGTGCCAGCAGTGAGGACAGGTCTCCCTACGAGCAGTACTTC
CDR3 protein: CASSEDRSPYEQYF

D gene: .
J gene: TRBJ1-2
clone size: .
V gene: TRBV5-1
CDR3 DNA: TGCGCCAGCAGCCCCGACTTAATTAAAACAGGGTTGTATGGCTACACCTTC
CDR3 protein: CASSPDLIKTGLYGYTF

D gene: .
J gene: TRBJ1-3
clone size: .
V gene: TRBV5-1
CDR3 DNA: TGCGCCAGCAGCTTGCCCTCATCCAGAAGCTCTGGAAACACCATATATTTT
CDR3 protein: CASSLPSSRSSGNTIYF

D gene: TRBD1
J gene: TRBJ1-6
clone size: few
V gene: TRBV19
CDR3 DNA: TGTGCCAGTAGGACGACAGGGGGGTCCTATAATTCACCCCTCCACTTT
CDR3 protein: CASRTTGGSYNSPLHF

D gene: TRBD2
J gene: TRBJ2-1
clone size: .
V gene: TRBV9
CDR3 DNA: TGTGCCAGCAGCGTAGATTCGGGGTTGACTAGCGGGAGGTTGTACAATGAGCAGTTCTTC
CDR3 protein: CASSVDSGLTSGRLYNEQFF

D gene: .
J gene: TRBJ2-3
clone size: .
V gene: TRBV6-5
CDR3 DNA: TGTGCCAGCAGTTTGGGTGGGGAGACAGATACGCAGTATTTT
CDR3 protein: CASSLGGETDTQYF

D gene: TRBD2
J gene: TRBJ2-5
clone size: .
V gene: TRBV5-1
CDR3 DNA: TGCGCCAGCAGCTTGGAGACTAGCCTGGAGACCCAGTACTTC
CDR3 protein: CASSLETSLETQYF

D gene: TRBD2
J gene: TRBJ2-1
clone size: .
V gene: TRBV19
CDR3 DNA: TGTGCCAGTAGTATAGGTCTCGGGAGGGCCATTGCCCATGAGCAGTTCTTC
CDR3 protein: CASSIGLGRAIAHEQFF

D gene: TRBD1
J gene: TRBJ2-2
clone size: few
V gene: TRBV6-1
CDR3 DNA: TGTGCCAGCAGTGTCCTCTGGGGGACAGGGAACACCGGGGAGCTGTTTTTT
CDR3 protein: CASSVLWGTGNTGELFF

D gene: .
J gene: TRBJ2-3
clone size: .
V gene: TRBV13
CDR3 DNA: TGTGCCAGCAGCTTACCAGGCACAGATACGCAGTATTTT
CDR3 protein: CASSLPGTDTQYF

D gene: .
J gene: TRBJ1-3
clone size: once
V gene: TRBV5-1
CDR3 DNA: TGCGCCAGCAGCCCCCAAGGGGATGGAAACACCATATATTTT
CDR3 protein: CASSPQGDGNTIYF

D gene: .
J gene: TRBJ2-7
clone size: .
V gene: TRBV7-8
CDR3 DNA: TGTGCCAGCAGCTTAGCCGCCCGGAGGGACGAGCAGTACTTC
CDR3 protein: CASSLAARRDEQYF

D gene: .
J gene: TRBJ2-3
clone size: .
V gene: TRBV19
CDR3 DNA: TGTGCCAGTAGTAGAGCTTCATCCTACACAGATACGCAGTATTTT
CDR3 protein: CASSRASSYTDTQYF

D gene: TRBD1
J gene: TRBJ2-7
clone size: .
V gene: TRBV29-1
CDR3 DNA: TGCAGCGGACAGGGGGCGGGATACGAGCAGTACTTC
CDR3 protein: CSGQGAGYEQYF

D gene: TRBD2
J gene: TRBJ2-7
clone size: .
V gene: TRBV4-3
CDR3 DNA: TGCGCCAGCAGCCAAACAACCGAGGGGACGGGAGGGTACGAGCAGTACTTC
CDR3 protein: CASSQTTEGTGGYEQYF

D gene: .
J gene: TRBJ1-5
clone size: .
V gene: TRBV7-8
CDR3 DNA: TGTGCCAGCAGCTTGGGATTCGGCCCGGGGCAGCCCCAGCATTTT
CDR3 protein: CASSLGFGPGQPQHF

D gene: .
J gene: TRBJ1-5
clone size: .
V gene: TRBV7-6
CDR3 DNA: TGTGCCAGCAGCTTAGGAGTTAATCAGCCCCAGCATTTT
CDR3 protein: CASSLGVNQPQHF

D gene: .
J gene: TRBJ1-3
clone size: .
V gene: TRBV7-2
CDR3 DNA: TGTGCCAGCACACTGCGAACAGTCCTCTCTGGAAACACCATATATTTT
CDR3 protein: CASTLRTVLSGNTIYF

D gene: TRBD2
J gene: TRBJ2-1
clone size: .
V gene: TRBV27
CDR3 DNA: TGTGCCAGCAGTCTTGGACTAGTAACAACCAATGAGCAGTTCTTC
CDR3 protein: CASSLGLVTTNEQFF

D gene: TRBD1
J gene: TRBJ1-2
clone size: few
V gene: TRBV7-9
CDR3 DNA: TGTGCCAGCAGCCTCGGCCTGGGACAGCATTATGGCTACACCTTC
CDR3 protein: CASSLGLGQHYGYTF

D gene: TRBD2
J gene: TRBJ2-3
clone size: few
V gene: TRBV11-2
CDR3 DNA: TGTGCCAGCAGCTTAGGGGGAATAGCGGGGGTCGGGAATACGCAGTATTTT
CDR3 protein: CASSLGGIAGVGNTQYF

D gene: TRBD2
J gene: TRBJ2-1
clone size: .
V gene: TRBV7-3
CDR3 DNA: TGTGCCAGCAGCCCTTTTGCGGGAGGAGGCAATGAGCAGTTCTTC
CDR3 protein: CASSPFAGGGNEQFF

D gene: TRBD1
J gene: TRBJ1-1
clone size: once
V gene: TRBV4-1
CDR3 DNA: TGCGCCAGCAGCCAAGATCTGCAGGGGGGTGAAGCTTTCTTT
CDR3 protein: CASSQDLQGGEAFF

D gene: TRBD1
J gene: TRBJ2-1
clone size: .
V gene: TRBV5-1
CDR3 DNA: TGCGCCAGCAGCTGGGGTCCCCAGGGGGCGTACAATGAGCAGTTCTTC
CDR3 protein: CASSWGPQGAYNEQFF

D gene: .
J gene: TRBJ2-4
clone size: .
V gene: TRBV7-9
CDR3 DNA: TGTGCCAGCACCTTGGGGGAGGACAAAAACATTCAGTACTTC
CDR3 protein: CASTLGEDKNIQYF

D gene: .
J gene: TRBJ1-2
clone size: few
V gene: TRBV6-5
CDR3 DNA: TGTGCCAGCAGTTACAATTCCCTGGGCTACACCTTC
CDR3 protein: CASSYNSLGYTF

D gene: TRBD1
J gene: TRBJ2-7
clone size: .
V gene: TRBV15
CDR3 DNA: TGTGCCACCAGCAGAGAAGGGACAGGGCTCTCCTACGAGCAGTACTTC
CDR3 protein: CATSREGTGLSYEQYF

D gene: .
J gene: TRBJ2-7
clone size: .
V gene: TRBV19
CDR3 DNA: TGTGCCAGTAGTACCCCAGGGGACTCCTACGAGCAGTACTTC
CDR3 protein: CASSTPGDSYEQYF

D gene: TRBD2
J gene: TRBJ2-5
clone size: .
V gene: TRBV30
CDR3 DNA: TGTGCCTGGACCCTAGCGGGAGCGGTGACCCAGTACTTC
CDR3 protein: CAWTLAGAVTQYF

D gene: TRBD1
J gene: TRBJ1-1
clone size: .
V gene: TRBV5-1
CDR3 DNA: TGCGCCAGCAGCGCAGGGACAGGGAACACTGAAGCTTTCTTT
CDR3 protein: CASSAGTGNTEAFF